This TCR beta chain was observed in a study of CD8+ T cells in alopecia areata. Study-wide points: Lesional scalp, especially alopecia totalis/universalis, showed higher clonality than normal scalp.

Treatment described: oral pan-JAK inhibitor, 5-10 mg twice daily. Trimming stripped 3 bases from V and 3 bases from J, with 9 bases between. CDR1 and CDR2 (germline): SGDLS, YYNGEE. The CDR3 has 13 residues. There are many counts of this clone. What it recognizes is unknown. RNA, once extracted, was reverse transcribed into cDNA for use as the sequencing template. The assay was immunoSEQ multiplex PCR, and TCRdb's table has in-frame clones only and misses some. The sample shows more than 200,000 clones, approximately 67% of them seen only once. The material was CD4+ T cells sorted from blood, obtained around week 42, from a patient treated with tofacitinib. The source is a human donor with alopecia areata. V gene TRBV9 combines with J gene TRBJ1-2; D is uncertain. The CDR3 region is CASSGRRDYGYTF. DNA for the CDR3: TGTGCCAGCAGCGGGAGGCGCGACTATGGCTACACCTTC.